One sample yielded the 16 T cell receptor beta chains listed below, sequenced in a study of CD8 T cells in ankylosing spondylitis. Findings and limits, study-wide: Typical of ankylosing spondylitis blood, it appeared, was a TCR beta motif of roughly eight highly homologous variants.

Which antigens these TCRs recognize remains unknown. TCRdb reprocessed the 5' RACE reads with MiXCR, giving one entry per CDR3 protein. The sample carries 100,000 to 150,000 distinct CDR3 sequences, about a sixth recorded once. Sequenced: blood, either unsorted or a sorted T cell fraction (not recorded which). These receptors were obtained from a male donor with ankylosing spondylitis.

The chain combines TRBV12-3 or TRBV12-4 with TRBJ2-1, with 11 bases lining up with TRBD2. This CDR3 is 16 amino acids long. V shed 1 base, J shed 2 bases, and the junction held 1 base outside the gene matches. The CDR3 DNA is TGTGCCAGCAGTTTAGGGGGACTAGCGGCCTACAATGAGCAGTTCTTC. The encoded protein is CASSLGGLAAYNEQFF.

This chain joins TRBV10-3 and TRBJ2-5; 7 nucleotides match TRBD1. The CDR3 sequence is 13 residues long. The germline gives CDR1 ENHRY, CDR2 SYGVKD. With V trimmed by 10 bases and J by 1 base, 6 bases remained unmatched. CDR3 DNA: TGTGCCACCCGGGACAGTAGCCAAGAGACCCAGTACTTC. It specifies CATRDSSQETQYF.

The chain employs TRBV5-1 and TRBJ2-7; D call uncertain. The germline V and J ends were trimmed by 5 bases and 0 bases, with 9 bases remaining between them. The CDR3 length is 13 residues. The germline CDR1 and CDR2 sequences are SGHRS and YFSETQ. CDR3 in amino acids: CASSSNSSYEQYF. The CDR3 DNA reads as TGCGCCAGCAGTTCTAACAGCTCCTACGAGCAGTACTTC.

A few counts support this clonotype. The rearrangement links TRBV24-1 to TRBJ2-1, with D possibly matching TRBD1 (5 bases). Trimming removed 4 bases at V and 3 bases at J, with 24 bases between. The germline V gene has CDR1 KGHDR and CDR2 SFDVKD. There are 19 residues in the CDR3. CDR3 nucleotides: TGTGCCACCAGTGACCTAGGGGCACGAGGTGGAGCCGGCTACAATGAGCAGTTCTTC. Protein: CATSDLGARGGAGYNEQFF.

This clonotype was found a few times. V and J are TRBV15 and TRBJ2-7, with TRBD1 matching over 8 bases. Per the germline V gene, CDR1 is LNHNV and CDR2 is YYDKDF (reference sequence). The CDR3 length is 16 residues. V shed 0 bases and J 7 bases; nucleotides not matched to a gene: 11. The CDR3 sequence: CATSRDRGQVRREQYF. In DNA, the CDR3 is TGTGCCACCAGCAGAGATCGGGGACAGGTTCGTAGGGAGCAGTACTTC.

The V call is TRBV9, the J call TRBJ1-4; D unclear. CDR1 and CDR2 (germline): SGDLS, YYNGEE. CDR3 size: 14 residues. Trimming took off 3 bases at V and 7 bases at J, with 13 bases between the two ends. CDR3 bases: TGTGCCAGCAGCGCTTCTTGGAGGCTTGAAAAACTGTTTTTT. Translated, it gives CASSASWRLEKLFF.

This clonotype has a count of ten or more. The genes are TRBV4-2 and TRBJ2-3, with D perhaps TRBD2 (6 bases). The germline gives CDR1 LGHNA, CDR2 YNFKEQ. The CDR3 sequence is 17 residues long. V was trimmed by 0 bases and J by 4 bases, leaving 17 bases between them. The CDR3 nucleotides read TGTGCCAGCAGCCAAGATCGAGCGGGTGTTCTTTCAGATACGCAGTATTTT. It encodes CASSQDRAGVLSDTQYF.

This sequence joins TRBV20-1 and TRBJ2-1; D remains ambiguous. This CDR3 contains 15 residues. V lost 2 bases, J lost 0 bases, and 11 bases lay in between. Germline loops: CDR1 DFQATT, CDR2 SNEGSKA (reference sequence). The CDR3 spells CSARMPRSSYNEQFF. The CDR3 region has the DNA TGCAGTGCTAGAATGCCCCGCAGCTCCTACAATGAGCAGTTCTTC.

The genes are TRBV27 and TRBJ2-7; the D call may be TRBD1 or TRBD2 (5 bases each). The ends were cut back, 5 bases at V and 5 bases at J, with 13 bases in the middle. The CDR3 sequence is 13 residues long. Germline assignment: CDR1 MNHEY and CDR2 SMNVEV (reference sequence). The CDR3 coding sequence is TGTGCCAGCAGTAGTGGGGGTTTCCACGAGCAGTACTTC. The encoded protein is CASSSGGFHEQYF.

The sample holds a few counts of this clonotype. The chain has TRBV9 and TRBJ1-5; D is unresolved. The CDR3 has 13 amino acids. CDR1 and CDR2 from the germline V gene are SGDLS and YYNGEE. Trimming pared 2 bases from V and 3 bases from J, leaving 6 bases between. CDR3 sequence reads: CASSVDNNQPQHF. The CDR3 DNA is TGTGCCAGCAGCGTCGACAACAATCAGCCCCAGCATTTT.

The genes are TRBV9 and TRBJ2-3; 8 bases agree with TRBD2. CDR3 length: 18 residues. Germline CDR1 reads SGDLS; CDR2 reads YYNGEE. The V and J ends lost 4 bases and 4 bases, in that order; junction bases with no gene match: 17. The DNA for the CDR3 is TGTGCCAGCAGCAGACACGGGGGGGGAGCGGGAGTCCCAGATACGCAGTATTTT. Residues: CASSRHGGGAGVPDTQYF.

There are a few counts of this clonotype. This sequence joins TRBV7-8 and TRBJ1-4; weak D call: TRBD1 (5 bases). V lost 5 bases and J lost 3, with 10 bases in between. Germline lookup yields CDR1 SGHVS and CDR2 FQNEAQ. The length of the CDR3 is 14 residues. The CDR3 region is CASSPGPPNEKLFF. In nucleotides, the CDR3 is TGTGCCAGCAGCCCGGGACCGCCTAATGAAAAACTGTTTTTT. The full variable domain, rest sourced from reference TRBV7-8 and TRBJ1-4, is GAGVSQSPRYKVAKRGQDVALRCDPISGHVSLFWYQQALGQGPEFLTYFQNEAQLDKSGLPSDRFFAERPEGSVSTLKIQRTQQEDSAVYLCASSPGPPNEKLFFGSGTQLSVL.

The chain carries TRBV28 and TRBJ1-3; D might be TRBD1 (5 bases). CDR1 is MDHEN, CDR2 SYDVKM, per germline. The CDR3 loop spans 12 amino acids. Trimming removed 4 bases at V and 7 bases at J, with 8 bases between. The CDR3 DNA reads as TGTGCCAGCAGTTCAGGGATCAACACCATATATTTT. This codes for CASSSGINTIYF.

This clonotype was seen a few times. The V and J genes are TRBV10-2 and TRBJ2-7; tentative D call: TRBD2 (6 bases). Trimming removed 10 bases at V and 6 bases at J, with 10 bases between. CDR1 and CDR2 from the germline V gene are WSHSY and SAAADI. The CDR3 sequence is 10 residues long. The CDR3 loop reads CATMGGEQYF. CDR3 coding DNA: TGCGCCACCATGGGGGGCGAGCAGTACTTC.

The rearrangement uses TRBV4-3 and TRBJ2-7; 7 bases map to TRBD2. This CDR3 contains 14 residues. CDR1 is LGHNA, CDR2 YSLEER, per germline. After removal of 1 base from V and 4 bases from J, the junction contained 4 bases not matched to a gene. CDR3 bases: TGCGCCAGCAGCCAAGGGGAGGGCCGGTACGAGCAGTACTTC. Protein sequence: CASSQGEGRYEQYF.

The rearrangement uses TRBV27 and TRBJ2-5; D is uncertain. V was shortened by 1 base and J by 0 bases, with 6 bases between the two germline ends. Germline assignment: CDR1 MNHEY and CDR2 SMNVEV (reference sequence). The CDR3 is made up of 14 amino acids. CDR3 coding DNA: TGTGCCAGCAGTTTATGGGCAGACCAAGAGACCCAGTACTTC. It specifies CASSLWADQETQYF.